Described below is a single T cell receptor beta chain sequence and its context. Sequenced by immunoSEQ multiplex PCR; TCRdb stores in-frame clones only, minus some. This table has hundreds of thousands of clones, roughly 87% appearing once. The entry originates in a study of cytomegalovirus exposure and HLA in healthy donors. Germline CDR1 is SGHKS and CDR2 is YYEKEE (reference sequence). The CDR3 runs to 13 residues. Trimming took off 2 bases at V and 7 bases at J, with 12 bases between the two ends. This clonotype was obtained from a man in his late teens or twenties in good health and CMV-seropositive. Sequencing was done on a sample of PBMCs. This chain connects TRBV5-5 to TRBJ2-5, with no clear D. CDR3 sequence (DNA): TGTGCCAGCAGCTTTCAACGGTCCGGGACCCAGTACTTC. Translating gives CASSFQRSGTQYF.